This TCR beta chain was documented in a study of T cell repertoires in cytomegalovirus infection. The study, taken as a whole, reports: HLA-C-restricted TCR beta clonotypes specific for CMV led the ex vivo response.

This CDR3 spans 16 amino acids. Germline CDR1 and CDR2: LNHNV and YYDKDF (reference sequence). V gave up 0 bases and J gave up 8 bases; unmatched junction bases: 5. Via MiXCR, TCRdb re-called the reads, giving one row per CDR3 protein. Of under 300,000 distinct CDR3 sequences detected, 12% appear once; the ten largest clones hold 1.5% to 2%. Worth noting for this clonotype: Its antigen remains unknown.

The source of this sequence is a human donor in good health (CMV status not recorded). Some clones in this sample may be carry-over from other donors' samples. The sequenced sample was PBMCs. The chain carries TRBV15 and TRBJ2-1; the match to TRBD2 covers 12 bases. The CDR3 loop reads CATSRDPTSGSDEQFF. The CDR3 DNA is TGTGCCACCAGCAGAGATCCGACTAGCGGGAGCGATGAGCAGTTCTTC.